The 30 T cell receptor beta chains below all came from one sample that was sequenced in a study of blood T cell repertoires in COVID-19. Sequencing was performed with immunoSEQ multiplex PCR; in TCRdb, only in-frame clones are kept and a portion is missing. The profile shows about 240,000 clones, approximately 90% of them singletons. Sequencing was carried out using peripheral blood. The receptors shown here come from a man between 60 and 70 years old who had recovered from COVID-19.

CDR3 loop: CASSPPSGGNQPQHF. The CDR3 DNA follows: TGTGCCAGCAGCCCCCCGTCAGGGGGCAATCAGCCCCAGCATTTT. This rearrangement joins TRBV6-2 or TRBV6-3 to TRBJ1-5, with a tentative D call TRBD1 (6 bases). V was cut by 6 bases and J by 2 bases, with 14 bases left in between. CDR3 length: 15 amino acids. From germline, CDR1 is MNHEY and CDR2 SVGEGT.

The chain carries TRBV18 and TRBJ1-1, with TRBD1 matching over 12 bases. CDR3 length: 17 residues. Germline CDR1 is KGHSH and CDR2 is LQKENI. J lost 3 bases, V lost 5 bases, and 10 bases had no gene match. The CDR3 sequence is CASSSGQGAIGDTEAFF. The CDR3 DNA is TGTGCCAGCTCATCGGGACAGGGGGCTATTGGGGACACTGAAGCTTTCTTT.

The rearrangement uses TRBV5-4 and TRBJ1-1; 10 bases line up with TRBD1. This CDR3 region has 16 residues. In germline, CDR1 is SGHNT, CDR2 YYREEE (reference sequence). V dropped 4 bases and J dropped 3; count of bases not matched to a gene: 9. The CDR3 here is CASSAGTGAAYTEAFF. CDR3 coding DNA: TGTGCCAGCAGCGCCGGGACAGGGGCCGCCTACACTGAAGCTTTCTTT.

This sequence joins TRBV6-1 and TRBJ2-1; D is unclear. V was trimmed by 3 bases and J by 3 bases, leaving 12 bases between them. The germline CDR1 and CDR2 sequences are MNHNS and SASEGT. The CDR3 loop spans 15 amino acids. This CDR3 reads CASSDSPRSYNEQFF. CDR3 nucleotides: TGTGCCAGCAGTGACAGCCCTAGAAGCTACAATGAGCAGTTCTTC.

The rearrangement links TRBV5-1 to TRBJ1-6, with TRBD1 matching over 7 bases. CDR1 and CDR2 from the germline V gene are SGHRS and YFSETQ. J was trimmed by 9 bases and V by 3 bases; bases with no gene match: 6. The CDR3 runs to 14 residues. The CDR3: CASSSTGFGSPLHF. CDR3 in DNA: TGCGCCAGCAGCTCGACAGGGTTCGGTTCACCCCTCCACTTT.

The chain carries TRBV5-6 and TRBJ1-2; TRBD1 matches 9 bases. CDR1 is SGHDT and CDR2 is YYEEEE in the germline V gene. This CDR3 region has 15 residues. V gave up 4 bases and J gave up 4 bases; unmatched junction bases: 8. DNA for the CDR3: TGTGCCAGCAGCGAAGGGACAGGGATGGGCTATGGCTACACCTTC. Encoded protein: CASSEGTGMGYGYTF.

The chain carries TRBV5-1 and TRBJ1-1, with 8 bases that match TRBD1. After removal of 4 bases from V and 10 bases from J, the junction contained 3 bases not matched to a gene. In germline, CDR1 is SGHRS, CDR2 YFSETQ. The CDR3 has 11 amino acids. The DNA for the CDR3 is TGCGCCAGCAGCCACGACAGGGGAGCTTTCTTT. Its translation: CASSHDRGAFF. Using reference TRBV5-1 and TRBJ1-1 for the parts outside the CDR3, the full variable domain is KAGVTQTPRYLIKTRGQQVTLSCSPISGHRSVSWYQQTPGQGLQFLFEYFSETQRNKGNFPGRFSGRQFSNSRSEMNVSTLELGDSALYLCASSHDRGAFFGQGTRLTVV.

The genes are TRBV28 and TRBJ1-5; D unclear. Germline CDR1 is MDHEN and CDR2 is SYDVKM. The V gene lost 2 bases and the J gene lost 2 bases, with 7 bases spanning the gap. This CDR3 has 14 amino acids. The CDR3 DNA reads TGTGCCAGCAGTTTAGGGCAGCGCAATCAGCCCCAGCATTTT. Amino acids: CASSLGQRNQPQHF.

The chain is built from TRBV28 and TRBJ1-1, with 8 positions matching TRBD1. The CDR3 covers 14 residues. With 6 bases clipped from V and 1 base from J, the junction kept 4 bases outside the gene matches. Germline V gene lookup returns CDR1 MDHEN and CDR2 SYDVKM. The CDR3 DNA reads TGTGCCAGCAGGTTGGGACAGGCGAACACTGAAGCTTTCTTT. Protein sequence: CASRLGQANTEAFF.

The rearrangement joins TRBV7-2 to TRBJ1-2; TRBD1 aligns across 7 bases. Per the germline V gene, CDR1 is SGHTA and CDR2 is FQGNSA. Losses at the gene ends were 4 bases for V and 4 bases for J; bases not matched to a gene: 9. The CDR3 covers 15 residues. The CDR3 protein is CASSWTGTDTYGYTF. CDR3 nucleotides: TGTGCCAGCAGCTGGACCGGGACAGACACCTATGGCTACACCTTC.

This clone was seen just once. The gene calls are TRBV28 and TRBJ1-6; 7 bases are shared with TRBD1. The CDR3 consists of 15 residues. Germline V lookup: CDR1 MDHEN, CDR2 SYDVKM. Trimming took 7 bases from V and 7 from J; bases not matched to a gene: 10. DNA of the CDR3: TGTGCCAGCATCTCGCCATTAGGGGGCAATTCACCCCTCCACTTT. Protein: CASISPLGGNSPLHF.

This chain's CDR3 is CATSSISIVEETQYF. In DNA, the CDR3 is TGTGCCACCAGCAGCATCTCTATCGTGGAAGAGACCCAGTACTTC. The chain has TRBV15 and TRBJ2-5; no firm D call. Germline CDR1 LNHNV, CDR2 YYDKDF (reference sequence). Trimming cost V 3 bases and J 3 bases, with 14 bases left between them. The CDR3 is 15 amino acids.

This rearrangement joins TRBV9 to TRBJ1-4; D ambiguous. The CDR3 is made up of 17 amino acids. V lost 0 bases and J 0 bases, leaving 12 bases between the germline ends. Germline loops: CDR1 SGDLS, CDR2 YYNGEE. CDR3 nucleotides: TGTGCCAGCAGCGTAGACCCGGGTGGAGCAACTAATGAAAAACTGTTTTTT. Amino acids: CASSVDPGGATNEKLFF. Full variable domain (missing parts from reference TRBV9 and TRBJ1-4): DSGVTQTPKHLITATGQRVTLRCSPRSGDLSVYWYQQSLDQGLQFLIQYYNGEERAKGNILERFSAQQFPDLHSELNLSSLELGDSALYFCASSVDPGGATNEKLFFGSGTQLSVL.

This clone was seen only a few times. The chain combines TRBV6-1 with TRBJ1-3; unclear D gene. Germline CDR1 is MNHNS and CDR2 is SASEGT. CDR3 length: 14 residues. V was clipped by 2 bases and J by 0 bases, with 5 bases between them. CDR3 coding DNA: TGTGCCAGCAGTGAAAGGAGCTCTGGAAACACCATATATTTT. The encoded protein is CASSERSSGNTIYF.

The chain has TRBV4-2 and TRBJ1-6; 9 bases agree with TRBD1. Germline V gene data show CDR1 as LGHNA and CDR2 as YNFKEQ. This CDR3 spans 16 amino acids. V trimming: 2 bases; J trimming: 9 bases; junction bases outside the gene matches: 8. The CDR3 DNA is TGTGCCAGCAGCCAATTCCACAGGGGGCGGATTTCACCCCTCCACTTT. Its translation is CASSQFHRGRISPLHF.

V and J are TRBV5-5 and TRBJ2-5; TRBD1 matches 7 bases. This CDR3 has 15 residues. The V gene end was trimmed by 4 bases and the J gene end by 1 base; junction bases not matched to a gene: 7. Germline-derived CDR1 and CDR2 are SGHKS and YYEKEE (reference sequence). DNA of the CDR3: TGTGCCAGCAGCCGTTCACAGGGGCTCCAAGAGACCCAGTACTTC. It yields the protein CASSRSQGLQETQYF.

This clone was found a few times. V usage is TRBV6-5 and J usage is TRBJ2-7; 9 bases are a match to TRBD1. Per the germline V gene, CDR1 is MNHEY and CDR2 is SVGAGI. Trimming cost V 5 bases and J 4 bases; bases outside gene matches: 3. The CDR3 is made up of 13 amino acids. CDR3 coding DNA: TGTGCCAGCAGTCCGGACAGGGGTTACGAGCAGTACTTC. Encoded protein: CASSPDRGYEQYF.

J is TRBJ2-3 and V is TRBV3-1 (or the pseudogene TRBV3-2); 7 positions agree with TRBD2. This CDR3 spans 12 amino acids. Germline V lookup: CDR1 LGHDT, CDR2 YNNKEL (reference sequence). The trim removed 1 base at V and 8 bases at J, leaving 0 bases unmatched. CDR3 DNA: TGTGCCAGCAGCCAAGGGGAGGGTACGCAGTATTTT. This gives the protein CASSQGEGTQYF.

The J gene is TRBJ2-1, the V gene TRBV10-3, with D perhaps matching TRBD1 (7 bases). V lost 1 base and J lost 6, with 13 bases in between. CDR1 is ENHRY, CDR2 SYGVKD, per germline. This CDR3 is 15 amino acids long. CDR3 residues: CAISEYQGGLNEQFF. The CDR3 DNA sequence: TGTGCCATCAGTGAGTATCAGGGGGGCCTCAATGAGCAGTTCTTC.

V usage is TRBV5-6 and J usage is TRBJ1-2; D is undetermined. Germline V gene data show CDR1 as SGHDT and CDR2 as YYEEEE. V gave up 0 bases and J gave up 4 bases, with 16 bases separating them. There are 16 residues in the CDR3. The CDR3 sequence is CASSLVVSGGPYGYTF. The CDR3 DNA follows: TGTGCCAGCAGCTTGGTAGTATCAGGTGGTCCCTATGGCTACACCTTC.

The V call is TRBV5-4, the J call TRBJ2-5; tentative D call: TRBD2 (6 bases). The ends were cut back, 4 bases at V and 1 base at J, with 17 bases in the middle. The length of the CDR3 is 16 residues. Germline V gene sequence: CDR1 SGHNT, CDR2 YYREEE (reference sequence). The chain's CDR3 is CASSHGGSLGQETQYF. CDR3 nucleotides: TGTGCCAGCAGCCACGGGGGTTCTTTGGGCCAAGAGACCCAGTACTTC.

This clone was picked up one time. The rearrangement links TRBV5-4 to TRBJ2-7; D possibly corresponds to TRBD1 (6 bases). Trimming took off 1 base at V and 2 bases at J, with 10 bases between the two ends. The CDR3 length is 14 residues. Germline V gene data show CDR1 as SGHNT and CDR2 as YYREEE (reference sequence). CDR3 in DNA: TGTGCCAGCAGCTTGTATGGGGGCGCCTACGAGCAGTACTTC. Its protein is CASSLYGGAYEQYF.

This chain connects TRBV19 to TRBJ1-1; 11 bases map to TRBD1. CDR1 and CDR2 from the germline V gene are LNHDA and SQIVND (reference sequence). The CDR3 is 16 residues long. The ends lost 4 bases at V and 5 bases at J; junction bases unmatched: 9. The CDR3 DNA reads TGTGCCAGTAGTACAGCGAAGGGACAGGGGGGTACTGAAGCTTTCTTT. Encoded protein: CASSTAKGQGGTEAFF.

V usage is TRBV18 and J usage is TRBJ2-7, with a tentative D call TRBD1 (5 bases). This CDR3 spans 14 amino acids. CDR1 KGHSH and CDR2 LQKENI come from the germline V gene. With 3 bases removed from V and 0 bases from J, the gap between germline ends came to 9 bases. CDR3 DNA: TGTGCCAGCTCACCGTACAGGAGCTCCTACGAGCAGTACGTC. Translation: CASSPYRSSYEQYV.

This chain uses TRBV6-5 with TRBJ1-5, with 7 positions matching TRBD1. CDR3 length: 14 amino acids. Germline assignment: CDR1 MNHEY and CDR2 SVGAGI. With 7 bases clipped from V and 0 bases from J, the junction kept 3 bases outside the gene matches. The CDR3 nucleotides are TGTGCCAGCAACGACAGGGTTAGCAATCAGCCCCAGCATTTT. Its translation: CASNDRVSNQPQHF.

The CDR3 DNA follows: TGTGCCAGCAGTTCAGGCAACCCATCATACGAGCAGTACGTC. It codes for CASSSGNPSYEQYV. J is TRBJ2-7 and V is TRBV6-4; D gene unclear. Germline assignment: CDR1 MRHNA and CDR2 SNTAGT. The CDR3 is 14 residues long. The ends were cut back, 5 bases at V and 4 bases at J, with 15 bases in the middle.

The chain is built from TRBV20-1 and TRBJ2-5, with D tentatively TRBD1 (6 bases). CDR3 length: 11 amino acids. Looked up from germline, CDR1 is DFQATT and CDR2 is SNEGSKA (reference sequence). Trimming left V 4 bases short and J 6 bases short, with 9 bases between. The CDR3 reads CSATDSQTQYF. The CDR3 DNA follows: TGCAGTGCTACGGACAGTCAGACCCAGTACTTC.

This clone was recorded many times. This chain links TRBV7-9 with TRBJ1-1, with 7 positions matching TRBD1. The germline CDR1 and CDR2 sequences are SEHNR and FQNEAQ (reference sequence). The CDR3 is made up of 15 amino acids. The V segment lost 5 bases and the J segment 4 bases; nucleotides outside the gene matches: 10. CDR3 DNA sequence: TGTGCCAGCAGCACCCCAGGGGGAACGGGCACTGAAGCTTTCTTT. Translated: CASSTPGGTGTEAFF.

J is TRBJ2-3 and V is TRBV10-1; 9 nucleotides match TRBD1. The CDR3 sequence is 14 residues long. From germline, CDR1 is WNHNN and CDR2 SYGVQD (reference sequence). V lost 8 bases, J lost 5 bases, and 8 bases stayed unmatched. This chain's CDR3 is CASSNRGQGDTQYF. CDR3 coding DNA: TGCGCCAGCTCGAACAGGGGGCAGGGAGATACGCAGTATTTT.

This chain joins TRBV4-1 and TRBJ1-2; D is possibly TRBD1 (5 bases). Germline V CDR1 and CDR2: MGHRA, YSYEKL. Trimming pared 6 bases from V and 3 bases from J, leaving 11 bases between. The CDR3 runs 13 residues. The CDR3 is CASSGTVDYGYTF. The CDR3 DNA reads as TGCGCCAGCAGTGGGACTGTCGACTATGGCTACACCTTC.